A selection of T cell receptor beta chains follows, all from one sample in a study of response to subunit inactivated influenza vaccine. TCRdb reprocessed the RT-PCR reads via MiXCR and lists one record per CDR3 protein. The table lists 610,000 or so distinct CDR3 sequences, approximately 15% of them singletons. Source: PBMCs from blood, taken 11 to 12 days after vaccination. The origin of the receptors is a man aged 45-65 years who received an inactivated influenza vaccine. The CDR3 runs from the conserved cysteine through the conserved F or W. The D gene is left open where the match is weak. Rows give clone size only sometimes, using once, few, many, or a class for an expanded clone.

d_call	clone_size	v_call	j_call	cdr3_nt	cdr3_aa
.	few	TRBV20-1	TRBJ2-1	TGCAGTGCTAGAGACCCCCTAGCGACGTACAATGAGCAGTTCTTC	CSARDPLATYNEQFF
TRBD2	.	TRBV7-9	TRBJ2-2	TGTGCCAGCAGCTTAGGAAGTGGCGGGGGACGCACCGGGGAGCTGTTTTTT	CASSLGSGGGRTGELFF
TRBD2	few	TRBV20-1	TRBJ2-7	TGCAGTGCTAGCACCGGGACTAGCGGGAGGTACGAGCAGTACTTC	CSASTGTSGRYEQYF
.	.	TRBV30	TRBJ2-2	TGTGCCTGGAGTATAGGCGGGGAGCTGTTTTTT	CAWSIGGELFF
TRBD2	.	TRBV18	TRBJ2-7	TGTGCCAGCTCACCCCTCACGGGAGGGCCCCACGAGCAGTACTTC	CASSPLTGGPHEQYF
TRBD1	few	TRBV24-1	TRBJ1-1	TGTGCCACCAGTGATCCCTCACAGGGGCAGGCTGAAGCTTTCTTT	CATSDPSQGQAEAFF
.	.	TRBV7-2	TRBJ2-4	TGTGCCAGCAGCTCCGACGGCTCCAAAAACATTCAGTACTTC	CASSSDGSKNIQYF
TRBD1	many	TRBV11-2	TRBJ2-5	TGTGCCAGCAGCCCACAGGGGGCTGGGGAGACCCAGTACTTC	CASSPQGAGETQYF
.	few	TRBV7-2	TRBJ2-5	TGTGCCAGCAGCCCGAACCGCAGAGAGACCCAGTACTTC	CASSPNRRETQYF
TRBD1	many	TRBV7-9	TRBJ2-3	TGTGCCAGCAGCTTGGCCAGGGGGACAGATACGCAGTATTTT	CASSLARGTDTQYF
TRBD2	.	TRBV15	TRBJ2-3	TGTGCCACCAGCAGTGTCTTAGCGGGAGAACGAGATACGCAGTATTTT	CATSSVLAGERDTQYF
.	.	TRBV4-3	TRBJ2-2	TGCGCCAGCAGCCAAGGGCAGTACACCGGGGAGCTGTTTTTT	CASSQGQYTGELFF
TRBD1	.	TRBV3-1	TRBJ1-1	TGTGCCAGCAGCCAGAGACAGGGTCACACTGAAGCTTTCTTT	CASSQRQGHTEAFF
.	many	TRBV5-1	TRBJ2-3	TGTGCCAGCAGCTCTGCAGGGGGCACAGATACGCAGTATTTT	CASSSAGGTDTQYF
TRBD1	few	TRBV10-3	TRBJ2-7	TGTGCCGCATGGACAGGTAACGCGGGCGAGCAGTACTTC	CAAWTGNAGEQYF
.	few	TRBV19	TRBJ2-3	TGTGCCAGTAGTATACCGTTTAGGATTGACCGCACAGATACGCAGTATTTT	CASSIPFRIDRTDTQYF
.	.	TRBV21-1	TRBJ2-2	TGTGCCAGCAGCAAAGTCGGAGGACCATCGAACACCGGGGAGCTGTTTTTT	CASSKVGGPSNTGELFF
.	once	TRBV29-1	TRBJ1-5	TGCAGCGTTCGGTTGTCGGGCGGTCAGCCCCAGCATTTT	CSVRLSGGQPQHF
.	.	TRBV6-5	TRBJ2-7	TGTGCCAGCAGTTATTCCCCCGTAAGCGAGCAGTACTTC	CASSYSPVSEQYF
TRBD1	.	TRBV2	TRBJ2-5	TGTGCCAGCAGTGAAGCGGGACAGGGTGCCGAGACCCAGTACTTC	CASSEAGQGAETQYF
.	few	TRBV7-3	TRBJ1-1	TGTGCCAGCAGCGTAAGCGGGCGGCGCTCAATGAACACTGAAGCTTTCTTT	CASSVSGRRSMNTEAFF
.	.	TRBV11-2	TRBJ1-1	TGTGCCAGCAGCTTAGAATGGTCTCTTATCAACACTGAAGCTTTCTTT	CASSLEWSLINTEAFF
.	.	TRBV15	TRBJ2-5	TGTGCCACCAGCAGAGATCTCGGCTGGAGGACCCAGTACTTC	CATSRDLGWRTQYF
.	.	TRBV30	TRBJ1-2	TGTGCCTGGAGTGGGTCGGGGGTGGCGTATGGCTACACCTTC	CAWSGSGVAYGYTF
TRBD2	.	TRBV20-1	TRBJ2-1	TGCAGTGCTAGTAGGTCTAGCGGGCTCACCTACAATGAGCAGTTCTTC	CSASRSSGLTYNEQFF
TRBD2	few	TRBV12-5	TRBJ2-3	TGTGCTAGTGCCCCCGGGACTACCACAGATACGCAGTATTTT	CASAPGTTTDTQYF
TRBD1	few	TRBV3-1	TRBJ1-4	TGTGCCAGCAGCCGCAATAGGGGGCCGGTTGAAAAACTGTTTTTT	CASSRNRGPVEKLFF
.	.	TRBV2	TRBJ2-3	TGTGCCAGCAGTACGACCGGGCACACAGATACGCAGTATTTT	CASSTTGHTDTQYF
TRBD2	few	TRBV10-3	TRBJ2-5	TGTGCCATCAGTGAGTCTTCTAGCGGGGGACAAGAGACCCAGTACTTC	CAISESSSGGQETQYF
TRBD2	few	TRBV12-3/TRBV12-4	TRBJ2-5	TGTGCCAGCAGGACTAGCGGCCTTCAAGAGACCCAGTACTTC	CASRTSGLQETQYF
.	.	TRBV27	TRBJ2-7	TGTGCCAGCAGTCTCTCCGGGGAGTTTTCCTACGAGCAGTACTTC	CASSLSGEFSYEQYF